This T cell receptor (beta chain) stems from a study of control samples from healthy donors and cancer patients. The table came from immunoSEQ multiplex PCR; TCRdb's copy has only in-frame clones and leaves some out. The table lists fewer than 110,000 clones, roughly 90% of them singletons. Source material: blood. The TCR was taken from a man aged 25 to 40 in good health.

The CDR3 loop is CASSQLQGGMNTEAFF. CDR3 bases: TGTGCCAGCAGCCAATTGCAGGGGGGGATGAACACTGAAGCTTTCTTT. The rearrangement uses TRBV4-2 and TRBJ1-1; 7 bases fit TRBD1. Germline V gene sequence: CDR1 LGHNA, CDR2 YNFKEQ. The CDR3 covers 16 residues. V shed 2 bases, J shed 0 bases, and the junction held 6 bases outside the gene matches.